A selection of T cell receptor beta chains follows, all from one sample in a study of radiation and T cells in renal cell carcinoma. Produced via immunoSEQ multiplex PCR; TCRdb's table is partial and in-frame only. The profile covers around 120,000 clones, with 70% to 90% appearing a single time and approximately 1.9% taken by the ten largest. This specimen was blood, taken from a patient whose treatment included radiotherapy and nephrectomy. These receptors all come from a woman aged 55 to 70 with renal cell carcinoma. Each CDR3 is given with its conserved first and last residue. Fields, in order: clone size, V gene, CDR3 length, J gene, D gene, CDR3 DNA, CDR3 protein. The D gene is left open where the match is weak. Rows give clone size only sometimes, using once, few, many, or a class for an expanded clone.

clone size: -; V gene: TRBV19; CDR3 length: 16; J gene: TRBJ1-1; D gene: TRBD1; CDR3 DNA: TGTGCCAGTAGATTCGGGACAGGCAATATTAACACTGAAGCTTTCTTT; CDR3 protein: CASRFGTGNINTEAFF
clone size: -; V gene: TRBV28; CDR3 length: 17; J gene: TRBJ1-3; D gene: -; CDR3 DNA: TGTGCCAGCAGTTTACCCCGGGGACCTAGCTCTGGAAACACCATATATTTT; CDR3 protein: CASSLPRGPSSGNTIYF
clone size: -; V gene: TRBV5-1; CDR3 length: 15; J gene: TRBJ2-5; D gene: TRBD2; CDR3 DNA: TGCGCCAGCAGGGAGACTAGCGGGAGCGAAGAGACCCAGTACTTC; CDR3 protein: CASRETSGSEETQYF
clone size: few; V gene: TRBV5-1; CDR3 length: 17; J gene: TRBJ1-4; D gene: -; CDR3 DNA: TGCGCCAGCAGCCCGCAACCCTCTACCGCAACTAATGAAAAACTGTTTTTT; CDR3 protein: CASSPQPSTATNEKLFF
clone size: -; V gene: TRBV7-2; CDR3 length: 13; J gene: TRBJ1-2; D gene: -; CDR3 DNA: TGTGCCAGCAGCTTAGGAGGCGGCAGCGGCTACACCTTC; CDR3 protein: CASSLGGGSGYTF
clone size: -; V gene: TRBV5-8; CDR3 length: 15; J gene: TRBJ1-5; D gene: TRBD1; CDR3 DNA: TGTGCCAGCAGCTTGGTTGGACAGGGAGGGCAGCCCCAGCATTTT; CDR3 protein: CASSLVGQGGQPQHF
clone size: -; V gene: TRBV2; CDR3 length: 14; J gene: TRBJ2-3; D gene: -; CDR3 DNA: TGTGCCAGCAGTTCAGAGATCCGCACAGATACGCAGTATTTT; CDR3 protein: CASSSEIRTDTQYF
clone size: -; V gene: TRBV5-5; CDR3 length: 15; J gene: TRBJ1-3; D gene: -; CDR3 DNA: TGTGCCAGCAGCCCAACAGGGCTCTCTGGAAACACCATATATTTT; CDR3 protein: CASSPTGLSGNTIYF
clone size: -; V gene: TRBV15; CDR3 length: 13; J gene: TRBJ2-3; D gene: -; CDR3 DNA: TGTGCCACCAGCAGAGCGGTGCCAGATACGCAGTATTTT; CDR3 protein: CATSRAVPDTQYF
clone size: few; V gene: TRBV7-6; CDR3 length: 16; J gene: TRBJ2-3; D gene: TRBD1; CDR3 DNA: TGTGCCAGCAGCGAAAGAACAGGGGACCCCACAGATACGCAGTATTTT; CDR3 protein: CASSERTGDPTDTQYF
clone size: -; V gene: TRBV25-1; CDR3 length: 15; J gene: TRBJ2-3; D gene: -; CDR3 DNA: TGTGCCAGCAGTGATATAGCGGAACGCACAGATACGCAGTATTTT; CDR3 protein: CASSDIAERTDTQYF
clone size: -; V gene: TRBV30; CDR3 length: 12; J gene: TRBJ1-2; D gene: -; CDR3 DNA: TGTGCCTGGAGTGTACAGCCGTATGGCTACACCTTC; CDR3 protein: CAWSVQPYGYTF
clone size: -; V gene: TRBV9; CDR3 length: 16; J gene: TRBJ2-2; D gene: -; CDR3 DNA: TGTGCCAGCAGCGCCCGTGGGGGTGCGAACACCGGGGAGCTGTTTTTT; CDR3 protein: CASSARGGANTGELFF
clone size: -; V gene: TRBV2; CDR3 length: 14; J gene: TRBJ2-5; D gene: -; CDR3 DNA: TGTGCCAGCAGTGAAAATAGGCCTGGCGAGACCCAGTACTTC; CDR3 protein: CASSENRPGETQYF
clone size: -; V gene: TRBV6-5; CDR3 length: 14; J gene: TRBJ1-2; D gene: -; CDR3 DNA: TGTGCCAGCAGTTACTCTTCAGAAACTTATGGCTACACCTTC; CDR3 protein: CASSYSSETYGYTF
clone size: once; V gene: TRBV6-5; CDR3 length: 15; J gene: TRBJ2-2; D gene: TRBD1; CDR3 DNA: TGTGCCAGCAGCTCAGGGGGCAAGAACACCGGGGAGCTGTTTTTT; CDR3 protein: CASSSGGKNTGELFF
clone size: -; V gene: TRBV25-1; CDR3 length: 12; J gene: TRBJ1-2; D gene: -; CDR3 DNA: TGTGCCAGCAGTGAAATGGCTTATGGCTACACCTTC; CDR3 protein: CASSEMAYGYTF
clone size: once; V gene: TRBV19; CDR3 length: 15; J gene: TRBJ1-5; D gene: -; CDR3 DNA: TGTGCCAGTAGTATAGATTCTCGACGGGGTCAGCCCCAGCATTTT; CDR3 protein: CASSIDSRRGQPQHF
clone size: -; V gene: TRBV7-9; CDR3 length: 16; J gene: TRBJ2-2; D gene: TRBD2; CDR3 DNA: TGTGCCAGCAGCCCTGGGACTAGCGGCGGCACCGGGGAGCTGTTTTTT; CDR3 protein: CASSPGTSGGTGELFF
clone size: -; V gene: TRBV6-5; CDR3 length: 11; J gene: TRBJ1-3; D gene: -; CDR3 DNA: TGTGCCAGCAGTCAGGGAAACACCATATATTTT; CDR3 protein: CASSQGNTIYF
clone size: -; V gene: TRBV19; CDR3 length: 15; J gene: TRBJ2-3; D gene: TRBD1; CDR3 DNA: TGTGCCAGTAGTATAGGGACAGGGTCGGCAGATACGCAGTATTTT; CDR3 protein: CASSIGTGSADTQYF
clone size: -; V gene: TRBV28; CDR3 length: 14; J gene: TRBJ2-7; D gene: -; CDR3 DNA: TGTGCCAGCCTTCAGAGGGGACGGCTCCACGAGCAGTACTTC; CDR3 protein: CASLQRGRLHEQYF
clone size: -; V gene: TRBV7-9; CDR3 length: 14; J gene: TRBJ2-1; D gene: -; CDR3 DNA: TGTGCCAGCAGCTTAATGGAATCCTACAATGAGCAGTTCTTC; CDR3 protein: CASSLMESYNEQFF
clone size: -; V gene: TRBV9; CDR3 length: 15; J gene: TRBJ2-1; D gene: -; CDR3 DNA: TGTGCCAGCAGCCTCCAGACAGCCTCCTACAATGAGCAGTTCTTC; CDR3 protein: CASSLQTASYNEQFF
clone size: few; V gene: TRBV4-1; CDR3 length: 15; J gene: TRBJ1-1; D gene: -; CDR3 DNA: TGCGCCAGCAGCTTATTGCCGACACCGAACACTGAAGCTTTCTTT; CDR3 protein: CASSLLPTPNTEAFF
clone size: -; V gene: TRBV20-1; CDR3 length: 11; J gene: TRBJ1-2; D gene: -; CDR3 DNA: TGCAGTGCTAGAGGGCTTTGGGGCTACACCTTC; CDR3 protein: CSARGLWGYTF
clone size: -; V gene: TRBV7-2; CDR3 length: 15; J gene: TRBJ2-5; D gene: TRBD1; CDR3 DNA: TGTGCCAGCAGCTTAGGACAGGGTAGTCGGGAGACCCAGTACTTC; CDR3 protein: CASSLGQGSRETQYF
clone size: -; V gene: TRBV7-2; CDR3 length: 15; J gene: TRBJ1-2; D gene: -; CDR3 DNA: TGTGCCAGCAGCTTAGCCAGATTTGTTAACTATGGCTACACCTTC; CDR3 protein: CASSLARFVNYGYTF
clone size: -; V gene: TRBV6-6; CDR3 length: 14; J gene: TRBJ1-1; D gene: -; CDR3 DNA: TGTGCCAGCAGTTACCGAGGGGAGAACACTGAAGCTTTCTTT; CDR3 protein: CASSYRGENTEAFF
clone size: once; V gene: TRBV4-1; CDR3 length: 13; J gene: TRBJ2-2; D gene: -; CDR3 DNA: TGCGCCAGCAGCCAAGATATCGGTTGGGAGCTGTTTTTT; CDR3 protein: CASSQDIGWELFF
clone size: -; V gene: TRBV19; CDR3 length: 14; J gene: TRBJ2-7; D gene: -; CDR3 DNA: TGTGCCAGTAGTATACGGGTTCGGTCGTACGAGCAGTACTTC; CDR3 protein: CASSIRVRSYEQYF
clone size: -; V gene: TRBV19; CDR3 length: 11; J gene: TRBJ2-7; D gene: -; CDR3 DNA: TGTGCCAGTAGAGAAGGGGGCGAGCAGTACTTC; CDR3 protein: CASREGGEQYF
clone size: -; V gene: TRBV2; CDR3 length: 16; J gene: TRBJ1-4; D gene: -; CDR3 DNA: TGTGCCAGCAGTAAATCCTACGACAGATCAGGGGAAAAACTGTTTTTT; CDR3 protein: CASSKSYDRSGEKLFF
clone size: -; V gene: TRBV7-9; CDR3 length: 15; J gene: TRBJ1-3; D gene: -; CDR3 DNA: TGTGCCAGCAGCCCCCGTAACGACTCTGGAAACACCATATATTTT; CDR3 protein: CASSPRNDSGNTIYF
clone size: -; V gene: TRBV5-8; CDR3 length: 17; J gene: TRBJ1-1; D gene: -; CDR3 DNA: TGTGCCAGCAGCCGTGCATTCCTAAGGGGTGGTGGCACTGAAGCTTTCTTT; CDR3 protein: CASSRAFLRGGGTEAFF
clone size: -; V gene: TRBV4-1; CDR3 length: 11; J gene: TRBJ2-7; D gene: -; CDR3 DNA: TGCGCCAGCAGCCGGTCCTACGAGCAGTACTTC; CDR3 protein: CASSRSYEQYF
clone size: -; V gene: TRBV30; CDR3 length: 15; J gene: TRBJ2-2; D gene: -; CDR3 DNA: TGTGCCTGGATGGGGACGTACTCGAACACCGGGGAGCTGTTTTTT; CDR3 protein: CAWMGTYSNTGELFF
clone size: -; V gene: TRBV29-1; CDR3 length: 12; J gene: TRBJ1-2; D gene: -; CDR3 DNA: TGCAGCGCTAGAAAGCTTGCCTATGGCTACACCTTC; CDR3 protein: CSARKLAYGYTF
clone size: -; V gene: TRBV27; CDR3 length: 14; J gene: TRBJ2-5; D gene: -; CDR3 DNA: TGTGCCAGCAGGTTTGTAGGGGCTGAGGAGACCCAGTACTTC; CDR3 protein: CASRFVGAEETQYF
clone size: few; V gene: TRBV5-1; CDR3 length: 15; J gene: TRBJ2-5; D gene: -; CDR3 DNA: TGCGCCAGCAGCTTGCAGGGGTTGGACCAAGAGACCCAGTACTTC; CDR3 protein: CASSLQGLDQETQYF
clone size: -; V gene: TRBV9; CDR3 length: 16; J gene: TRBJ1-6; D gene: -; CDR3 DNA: TGTGCCAGCAGCGCACCCCCGGGACAATTAAATTCACCCCTCCACTTT; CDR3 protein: CASSAPPGQLNSPLHF
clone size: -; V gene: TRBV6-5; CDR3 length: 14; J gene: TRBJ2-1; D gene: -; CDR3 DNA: TGTGCCAGCAGTTACAAGGGTATCCACAATGAGCAGTTCTTC; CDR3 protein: CASSYKGIHNEQFF
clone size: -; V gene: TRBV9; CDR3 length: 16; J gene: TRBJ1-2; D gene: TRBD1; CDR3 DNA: TGTGCCAGCAGCCCCAATCACAGGGGGCGCGACTATGGCTACACCTTC; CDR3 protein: CASSPNHRGRDYGYTF
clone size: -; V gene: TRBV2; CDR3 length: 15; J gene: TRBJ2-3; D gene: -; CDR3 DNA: TGTGCCAGCAGTGAAGCGGGGCCCCAGGCCGATACGCAGTATTTT; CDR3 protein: CASSEAGPQADTQYF
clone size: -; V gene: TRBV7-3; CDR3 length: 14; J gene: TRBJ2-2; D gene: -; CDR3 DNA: TGTGCCAGCAGCCAAGGGAGAAACACCGGGGAGCTGTTTTTT; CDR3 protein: CASSQGRNTGELFF
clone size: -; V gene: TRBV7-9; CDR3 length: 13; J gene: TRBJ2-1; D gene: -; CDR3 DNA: TGTGCCAGCAGCTCGCAACAGGGTCTGGGGCAGTTCTTC; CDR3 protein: CASSSQQGLGQFF
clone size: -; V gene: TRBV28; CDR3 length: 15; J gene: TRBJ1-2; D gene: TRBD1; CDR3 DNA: TGTGCCAGCGGTGGGACAGGGGTTCGTCGGGGAGGCTACACCTTC; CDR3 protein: CASGGTGVRRGGYTF
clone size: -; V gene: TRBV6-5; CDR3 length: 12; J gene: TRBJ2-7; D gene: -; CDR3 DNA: TGTGCCAGCAGCTCGGACACCTACGAGCAGTACTTC; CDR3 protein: CASSSDTYEQYF
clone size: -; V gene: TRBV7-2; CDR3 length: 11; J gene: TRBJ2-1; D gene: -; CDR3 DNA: TGTGCCAGCAGCTTAGGGTTTGAGCAGTTCTTC; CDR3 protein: CASSLGFEQFF
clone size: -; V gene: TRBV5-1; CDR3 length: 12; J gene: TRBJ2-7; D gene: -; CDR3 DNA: TGCGCCAGCAGAGGCGGACCCTACGAGCAGTACTTC; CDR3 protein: CASRGGPYEQYF
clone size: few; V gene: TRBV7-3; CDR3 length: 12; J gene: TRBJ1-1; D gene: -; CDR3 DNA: TGTGCCAGCAGCCGGTCCGGGTTTGAAGCTTTCTTT; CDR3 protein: CASSRSGFEAFF
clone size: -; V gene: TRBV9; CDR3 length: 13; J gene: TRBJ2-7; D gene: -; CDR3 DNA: TGTGCCAGCAGCCCCCACCCAGGCAGCTCGCAGTACTTC; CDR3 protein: CASSPHPGSSQYF
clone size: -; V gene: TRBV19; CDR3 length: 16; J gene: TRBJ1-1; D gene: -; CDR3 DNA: TGTGCCAGCACTAAATACGCCGGAGGGATAAACACTGAAGCTTTCTTT; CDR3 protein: CASTKYAGGINTEAFF
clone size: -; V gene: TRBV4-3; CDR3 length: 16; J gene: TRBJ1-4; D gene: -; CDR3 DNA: TGCGCCAGCAGCCAAGATTACGCAGGGGCTAATGAAAAACTGTTTTTT; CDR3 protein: CASSQDYAGANEKLFF
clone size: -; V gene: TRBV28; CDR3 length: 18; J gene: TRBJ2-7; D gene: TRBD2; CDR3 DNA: TGTGCCAGCAGTTTATACTGGACTAGCGGGAGATCGGGGGACGAGCAGTACTTC; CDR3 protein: CASSLYWTSGRSGDEQYF
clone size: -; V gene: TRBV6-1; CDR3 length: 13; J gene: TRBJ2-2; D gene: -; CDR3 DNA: TGTGCCAGCCTGGGGGTGAACACCGGGGAGCTGTTTTTT; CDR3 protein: CASLGVNTGELFF
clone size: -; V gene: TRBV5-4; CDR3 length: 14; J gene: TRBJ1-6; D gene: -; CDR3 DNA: TGTGCCAGCAGCTTGCAGGGGAGAGATTCACCCCTCCACTTT; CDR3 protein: CASSLQGRDSPLHF
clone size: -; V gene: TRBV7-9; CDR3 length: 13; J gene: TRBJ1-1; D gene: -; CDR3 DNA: TGTGCCAGCAGCTTACAAATGAACACTGAAGCTTTCTTT; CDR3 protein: CASSLQMNTEAFF
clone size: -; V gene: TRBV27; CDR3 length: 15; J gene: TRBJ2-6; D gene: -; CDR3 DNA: TGTGCCAGCAGTTTGAGGCAGGGTTGGGCCAACGTCCTGACTTTC; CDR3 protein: CASSLRQGWANVLTF
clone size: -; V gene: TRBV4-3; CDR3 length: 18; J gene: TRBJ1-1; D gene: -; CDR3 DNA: TGCGCCAGCAGCCAAGAGTTCTGGGGAGCATCTTCGAACGCTGAAGCTTTCTTT; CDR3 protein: CASSQEFWGASSNAEAFF